This section outlines one T cell receptor (beta chain) sequence together with its context. CDR3 size: 16 residues. Germline values: CDR1 SGDLS, CDR2 YYNGEE. The junction had 11 bases not matched to a gene; V was cut back by 4 bases and J by 5 bases. The record originates from a study of T-cell reconstitution after alpha-beta-depleted transplantation in children. The library targeted TCRbeta and was prepared with unique molecular identifiers. A single record per CDR3 protein comes from TCRdb applying MiXCR to the PCR reads. The table shows hundreds of thousands of distinct CDR3 sequences, with 10% occurring only once.

This chain links TRBV9 with TRBJ2-4; 8 nucleotides align to TRBD1. This sequence was found in a human donor who donated a stem cell graft to a child with acute myeloid leukemia. Sequenced material: PBMCs from the stem cell graft donor, taken from the stem cell graft. The CDR3 DNA is TGTGCCAGCAGCCAGATACCTGACAGGGGCCAAAACATTCAGTACTTC. This translates into CASSQIPDRGQNIQYF. The full variable domain, its missing parts supplied by reference TRBV9 and TRBJ2-4, is DSGVTQTPKHLITATGQRVTLRCSPRSGDLSVYWYQQSLDQGLQFLIQYYNGEERAKGNILERFSAQQFPDLHSELNLSSLELGDSALYFCASSQIPDRGQNIQYFGAGTRLSVL.